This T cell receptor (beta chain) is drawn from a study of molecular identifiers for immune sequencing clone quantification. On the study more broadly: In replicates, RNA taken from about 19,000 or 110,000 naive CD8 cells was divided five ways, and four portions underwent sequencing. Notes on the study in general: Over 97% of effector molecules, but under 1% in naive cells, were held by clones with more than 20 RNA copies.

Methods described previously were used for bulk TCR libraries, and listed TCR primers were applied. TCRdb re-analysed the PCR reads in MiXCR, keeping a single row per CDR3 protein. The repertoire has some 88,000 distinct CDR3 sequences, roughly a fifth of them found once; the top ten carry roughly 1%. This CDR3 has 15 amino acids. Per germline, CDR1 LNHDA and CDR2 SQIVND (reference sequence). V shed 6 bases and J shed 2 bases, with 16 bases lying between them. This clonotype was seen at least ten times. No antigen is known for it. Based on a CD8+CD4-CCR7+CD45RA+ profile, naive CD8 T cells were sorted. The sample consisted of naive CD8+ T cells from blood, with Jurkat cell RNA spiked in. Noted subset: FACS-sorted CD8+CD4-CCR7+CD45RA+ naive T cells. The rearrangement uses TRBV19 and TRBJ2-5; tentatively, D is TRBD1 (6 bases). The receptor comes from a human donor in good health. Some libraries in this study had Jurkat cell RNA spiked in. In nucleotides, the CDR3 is TGTGCCAGTAGCAATCCGGGACACGTTCAAGAGACCCAGTACTTC. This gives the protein CASSNPGHVQETQYF.